Each of the 24 T cell receptor beta chains below was sequenced from the same sample in a study of vaccination and CD4 T cells after COVID-19. The antigens of these receptors remain unknown. Treatment here: approximately 10-day PBMC culture with coronavirus spike peptide pools or control peptides (ViraFEST assay). Cultured CD4+ T cells had their DNA profiled by the Oncomine TCR Beta short-read assay. MiXCR, applied by TCRdb to the PCR reads, yields one record per CDR3 protein. The sample records 15,000 to 20,000 distinct CDR3 sequences, 45% being singletons. This material consisted of CD4+ T cells from blood, cultured in vitro, taken before SARS-CoV-2 vaccination. Source of these receptors: a human donor who received a COVID-19 vaccine.

This clonotype came up a few times. This chain joins TRBV19 and TRBJ1-2; maybe TRBD1 (6 bases). Germline V gene lookup returns CDR1 LNHDA and CDR2 SQIVND (reference sequence). Deletions cut 3 bases from V and 2 bases from J, with 25 bases between. The CDR3 contains 19 residues. The CDR3 protein is CASSMGHFGTPAPNYGYTF. In DNA form, the CDR3 reads TGTGCCAGTAGTATGGGGCACTTCGGGACACCAGCCCCGAACTATGGCTACACCTTC.

The chain links TRBV7-9 to TRBJ2-1, with D perhaps given as TRBD1 or TRBD2 (6 bases each). This CDR3 is 16 amino acids long. Trimming left V 5 bases short and J 4 bases short, with 18 bases between. Germline CDR1 is SEHNR and CDR2 is FQNEAQ (reference sequence). In DNA form, the CDR3 reads TGTGCCAGCAGCCCAGCACGGGGGCCTCAATACAATGAGCAGTTCTTC. Amino acids: CASSPARGPQYNEQFF.

V is TRBV6-1 and J is TRBJ2-1; TRBD2 aligns across 11 bases. Germline assignment: CDR1 MNHNS and CDR2 SASEGT. Trimming at V came to 3 bases and at J to 9 bases, leaving 1 base not matched to a gene. The CDR3 runs 13 residues. Here the CDR3 reads CASSETSGVEQFF. DNA of the CDR3: TGTGCCAGCAGTGAGACTAGCGGGGTTGAGCAGTTCTTC.

This clonotype was seen only a few times. The chain uses TRBV7-3 and TRBJ2-7; the D gene could be TRBD1 or TRBD2 (5 bases each). V was shortened by 0 bases and J by 2 bases, with 11 bases between the two germline ends. This CDR3 is built from 15 residues. Germline assignment: CDR1 SGHTA and CDR2 FQGTGA. The CDR3 region is CASSLTGLGAYEQYF. The CDR3 nucleotides are TGTGCCAGCAGCTTAACGGGTCTGGGGGCCTACGAGCAGTACTTC.

This clonotype was observed a few times. This chain joins TRBV12-3 or TRBV12-4 and TRBJ1-2; D uncertain. Trimming cost V 3 bases and J 3 bases, with 11 bases left between them. The CDR3 extends over 14 amino acids. Here the CDR3 DNA reads TGTGCCAGCAGTTTTACCGCGGCAGACTATGGCTACACCTTC. Translated, it gives CASSFTAADYGYTF.

The chain uses TRBV19 and TRBJ1-5, with a possible D match to TRBD1 (5 bases). Germline lookup yields CDR1 LNHDA and CDR2 SQIVND (reference sequence). The V and J ends lost 8 bases and 0 bases respectively, with 17 bases between them. This CDR3 contains 16 residues. The CDR3 sequence is CASRAGTGYSNQPQHF. CDR3 nucleotide sequence: TGTGCCAGTCGCGCAGGGACGGGTTATAGCAATCAGCCCCAGCATTTT.

V is TRBV19 and J is TRBJ2-2, with D perhaps TRBD1 (5 bases). The germline CDR1 and CDR2 sequences are LNHDA and SQIVND (reference sequence). The ends were cut back, 6 bases at V and 1 base at J, with 9 bases in the middle. This CDR3 has 14 residues. The CDR3 nucleotides read TGTGCCAGTAGGAGAACAGGGAACACCGGGGAGCTGTTTTTT. Translation gives CASRRTGNTGELFF.

The chain is built from TRBV19 and TRBJ2-5; 9 bases are a match to TRBD1. V lost 3 bases, J lost 8 bases, and 7 bases stayed unmatched. CDR1 is LNHDA and CDR2 is SQIVND in the germline V gene (reference sequence). CDR3 length: 14 amino acids. The CDR3 DNA sequence: TGTGCCAGTAGTATCAATGAGGACAGGGGAACCCAGTACTTC. This encodes CASSINEDRGTQYF.

There are a few counts of this clonotype. V and J are TRBV6-1 and TRBJ1-1; D is undetermined. Germline-derived CDR1 and CDR2 are MNHNS and SASEGT. V lost 6 bases to trimming and J lost 0 bases, with 14 bases between them. This CDR3 comprises 15 residues. The CDR3 is CASRNVWQVNTEAFF. The CDR3 coding sequence is TGTGCCAGCAGGAACGTTTGGCAGGTGAACACTGAAGCTTTCTTT.

The chain recombines TRBV7-9 with TRBJ2-5, with 10 positions matching TRBD1. CDR1 and CDR2 (germline): SEHNR, FQNEAQ (reference sequence). The CDR3 runs to 19 residues. V gave up 2 bases and J gave up 2 bases; unmatched junction bases: 14. CDR3 sequence reads: CASSLPDRGWASEQETQYF. CDR3 nucleotide sequence: TGTGCCAGCAGCTTACCGGACAGGGGGTGGGCCTCGGAACAAGAGACCCAGTACTTC.

In the case of this clonotype: Germline is not matched at one junction end, which may reflect a read error. V usage is TRBV7-8 and J usage is TRBJ1-1, with D tentatively TRBD1 (5 bases). CDR1 and CDR2 (germline): SGHVS, FQNEAQ. The CDR3 is made up of 14 amino acids. CDR3 sequence reads: CASSLAGRDTEAFF. The DNA of the CDR3 is TGTGCCAGCAGCCTAGCAGGGCGGGACACTGAAGCTTTCTTT. Complete variable domain (other parts from reference TRBV7-8 and TRBJ1-1): GAGVSQSPRYKVAKRGQDVALRCDPISGHVSLFWYQQALGQGPEFLTYFQNEAQLDKSGLPSDRFFAERPEGSVSTLKIQRTQQEDSAVYLCASSLAGRDTEAFFGQGTRLTVV.

The J gene is TRBJ2-6, the V gene TRBV6-2 or TRBV6-3, with TRBD2 matching over 9 bases. Trimming at V came to 5 bases and at J to 4 bases, leaving 6 bases not matched to a gene. Germline V gene data show CDR1 as MNHEY and CDR2 as SVGEGT. The CDR3 runs 16 residues. CDR3 protein: CASSTLAGQGANVLTF. The DNA of the CDR3 is TGTGCCAGCAGTACCCTAGCGGGGCAAGGGGCCAACGTCCTGACTTTC.

The V gene is TRBV6-1, the J gene TRBJ1-6; D is uncertain. The CDR3 spans 15 residues. Germline V gene sequence: CDR1 MNHNS, CDR2 SASEGT. V was clipped by 5 bases and J by 3 bases, with 11 bases between them. The CDR3 DNA sequence: TGTGCCAGCAGTCGGCGGGCGAACTATAATTCACCCCTCCACTTT. This sequence encodes CASSRRANYNSPLHF.

The chain uses TRBV20-1 and TRBJ1-1; D not resolved. With 3 bases removed from V and 4 bases from J, the gap between germline ends came to 12 bases. The CDR3 consists of 13 residues. Looked up from germline, CDR1 is DFQATT and CDR2 is SNEGSKA (reference sequence). The CDR3 reads CSASGRLGTEAFF. The DNA of the CDR3 is TGCAGTGCTAGCGGGCGACTCGGCACTGAAGCTTTCTTT.

This clonotype was observed a few times. The chain links TRBV6-5 to TRBJ2-7; possibly TRBD1 for D (6 bases). The CDR3 is made up of 16 amino acids. Germline V gene lookup returns CDR1 MNHEY and CDR2 SVGAGI. V gave up 0 bases and J gave up 2 bases, with 14 bases separating them. The CDR3 DNA reads as TGTGCCAGCAGTTACTCGGGGCCGGGACACCCCTACGAGCAGTACTTC. Amino acids: CASSYSGPGHPYEQYF.

The count of this clonotype is one. This sequence joins TRBV2 and TRBJ2-2, with TRBD1 as a possible D gene (6 bases). V dropped 4 bases and J dropped 2 bases, with 8 bases sitting between them. This CDR3 comprises 14 residues. The germline CDR1 and CDR2 sequences are SNHLY and FYNNEI. This CDR3 is CASSVGTNTGELFF. The CDR3 nucleotides are TGTGCCAGCAGTGTGGGGACAAACACCGGGGAGCTGTTTTTT.

This chain's CDR3 is CASSPPGRNLYGYTF. DNA of the CDR3: TGTGCCAGCAGTCCCCCGGGACGGAACCTTTATGGCTACACCTTC. V gene TRBV27 combines with J gene TRBJ1-2; TRBD1 is a possible D gene (5 bases). The germline V gene encodes CDR1 MNHEY and CDR2 SMNVEV (reference sequence). The CDR3 is 15 amino acids. Trimming removed 5 bases from V and 5 bases from J, with 18 bases in between.

The chain links TRBV5-1 to TRBJ2-5; TRBD2 agrees at 7 bases. The J segment lost 4 bases and the V segment lost 6 bases, leaving 12 bases of the junction unmatched. Germline V gene lookup returns CDR1 SGHRS and CDR2 YFSETQ. CDR3 length equals 15 residues. For the CDR3, the DNA is TGCGCCAGCACCCCCCCGCGCGGGGGAACAGAGACCCAGTACTTC. It is translated as CASTPPRGGTETQYF.

V is TRBV6-1 and J is TRBJ1-2; no definite D call. The CDR3 length is 13 residues. Germline CDR1 is MNHNS and CDR2 is SASEGT. V was pared by 5 bases and J by 2 bases, with 9 bases between. The CDR3: CASSKGPNYGYTF. As DNA, the CDR3 is TGTGCCAGCAGTAAAGGACCGAACTATGGCTACACCTTC.

The chain employs TRBV19 and TRBJ1-1; D might be TRBD1 (5 bases). Trimming removed 6 bases from V and 5 bases from J, with 22 bases in between. The CDR3 is made up of 16 amino acids. Germline assignment: CDR1 LNHDA and CDR2 SQIVND (reference sequence). The DNA for the CDR3 is TGTGCCAGTAGGCGCAGAGGGGCCACCGGGGGAACTGAAGCTTTCTTT. It translates to CASRRRGATGGTEAFF.

The chain carries TRBV2 and TRBJ1-5; D remains ambiguous. V was clipped by 1 base and J by 5 bases, with 9 bases between them. CDR1 SNHLY and CDR2 FYNNEI come from the germline V gene. The CDR3 sequence is 14 residues long. The CDR3 nucleotides read TGTGCCAGCAGTGAAGGAGGGTTCGATCAGCCCCAGCATTTT. It codes for CASSEGGFDQPQHF.

This sequence joins TRBV27 and TRBJ1-2; tentative D call: TRBD1 (5 bases). Germline V lookup: CDR1 MNHEY, CDR2 SMNVEV (reference sequence). There are 16 residues in the CDR3. Trimming removed 4 bases at V and 0 bases at J, with 15 bases between. The CDR3 bases are TGTGCCAGCAGTTCCCTCTCGACAGAAGCTAACTATGGCTACACCTTC. Its protein is CASSSLSTEANYGYTF.

In its sample, this clonotype was seen a few times. The genes are TRBV2 and TRBJ2-7; 10 bases fit TRBD1. The CDR3 has 19 residues. Unmatched junction bases numbered 19, after V lost 4 bases and J lost 4 bases. CDR1 is SNHLY, CDR2 FYNNEI, per germline. The CDR3 here is CASSVHPRSLRQGAYEQYF. The CDR3 DNA sequence: TGTGCCAGCAGTGTTCATCCAAGATCCCTCCGACAGGGGGCATACGAGCAGTACTTC.

The chain links TRBV28 to TRBJ2-7; 7 bases match TRBD1. This CDR3 region has 16 residues. Germline assignment: CDR1 MDHEN and CDR2 SYDVKM. V gave up 5 bases and J gave up 2 bases; unmatched junction bases: 12. CDR3 protein: CASSQTGTARTYEQYF. CDR3 DNA sequence: TGTGCCAGCAGTCAAACCGGGACAGCTCGGACCTACGAGCAGTACTTC.